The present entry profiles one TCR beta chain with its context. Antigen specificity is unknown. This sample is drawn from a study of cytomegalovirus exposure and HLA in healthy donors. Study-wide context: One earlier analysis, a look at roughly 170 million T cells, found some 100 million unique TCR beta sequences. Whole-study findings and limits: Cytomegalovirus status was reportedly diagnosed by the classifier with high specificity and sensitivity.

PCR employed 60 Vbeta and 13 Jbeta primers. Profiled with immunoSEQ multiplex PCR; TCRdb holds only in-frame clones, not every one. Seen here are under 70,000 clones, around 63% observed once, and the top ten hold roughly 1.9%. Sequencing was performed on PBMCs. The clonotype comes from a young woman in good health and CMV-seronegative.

The CDR3 region is CASSQDEFGQGKTEAFF. In DNA, the CDR3 is TGTGCCAGCAGCCAAGACGAATTCGGACAGGGAAAGACTGAAGCTTTCTTT. The chain links TRBV4-2 to TRBJ1-1; TRBD1 matches at 8 bases. Germline V gene sequence: CDR1 LGHNA, CDR2 YNFKEQ. Trimming removed 0 bases from V and 5 bases from J; junction bases left unmatched: 11. This CDR3 spans 17 amino acids.